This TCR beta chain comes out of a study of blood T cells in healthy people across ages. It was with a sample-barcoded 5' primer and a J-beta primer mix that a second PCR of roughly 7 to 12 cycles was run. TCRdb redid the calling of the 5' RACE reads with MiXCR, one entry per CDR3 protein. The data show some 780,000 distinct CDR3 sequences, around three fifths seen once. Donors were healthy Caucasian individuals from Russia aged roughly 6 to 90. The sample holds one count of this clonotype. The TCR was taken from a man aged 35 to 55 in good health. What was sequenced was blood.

The CDR3 loop reads CASSLTGGPFNEQYF. DNA of the CDR3: TGTGCCAGCAGCTTAACGGGAGGGCCTTTCAACGAGCAGTACTTC. The V call is TRBV7-8, the J call TRBJ2-4, with 8 bases aligning to TRBD2. The closer fit of TRBJ2-7 to the DNA end suggests the J call may be wrong. Germline CDR1 is SGHVS and CDR2 is FQNEAQ. This CDR3 spans 15 amino acids.